This TCR beta chain was identified in a study of Tregs in tolerant kidney transplant recipients. About this clone: Read sequence stops 3 residues before the CDR3 end, and the germline J gene provides the missing end.

Germline CDR1 SGHAT, CDR2 FQNNGV. CDR3 length: 14 amino acids. Trimming left V 5 bases short and J 6 bases short, with 15 bases between. Related graft donors supplied nonmyeloablative bone marrow transplants, and mixed chimerism was transient. Unstimulated regulatory T cells (CD4+CD25+CD127-), CD4+CD25- non-regulatory cells, CD4 and CD8 cells were FACS-sorted from thawed PBMCs. The method was immunoSEQ multiplex PCR; TCRdb's version includes in-frame clones alone and lacks a portion of them. This repertoire includes about 23,000 clones. Sequencing used CD4+ T cells from blood (PBMCs), obtained 6 months after the transplant. This TCR came from a human patient who received a combined kidney and bone marrow transplant. Some T cells may be provided by the graft donor. V usage is TRBV11-2 and J usage is TRBJ2-3; D remains ambiguous. CDR3 DNA, as far as it was read: TGTGCCAGCAGCCCAGAAGTGGCGGCGGATACG. It specifies CASSPEVAADT. The full CDR3 sequence reads CASSPEVAADTQYF.